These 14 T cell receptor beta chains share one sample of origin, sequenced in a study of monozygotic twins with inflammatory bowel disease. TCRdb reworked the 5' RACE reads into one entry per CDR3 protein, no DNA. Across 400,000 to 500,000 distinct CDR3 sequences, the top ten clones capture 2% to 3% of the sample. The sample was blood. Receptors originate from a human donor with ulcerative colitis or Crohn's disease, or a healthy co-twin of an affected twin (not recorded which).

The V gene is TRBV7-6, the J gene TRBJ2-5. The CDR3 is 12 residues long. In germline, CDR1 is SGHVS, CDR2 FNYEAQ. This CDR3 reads CASSPDGETQYF. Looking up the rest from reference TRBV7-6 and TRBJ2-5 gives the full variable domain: GAGVSQSPRYKVTKRGQDVALRCDPISGHVSLYWYRQALGQGPEFLTYFNYEAQQDKSGLPNDRFSAERPEGSISTLTIQRTEQRDSAMYRCASSPDGETQYFGPGTRLLVL.

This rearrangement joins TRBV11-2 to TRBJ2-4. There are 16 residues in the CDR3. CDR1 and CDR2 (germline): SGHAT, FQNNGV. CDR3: CASSLGPILAKNIQYF.

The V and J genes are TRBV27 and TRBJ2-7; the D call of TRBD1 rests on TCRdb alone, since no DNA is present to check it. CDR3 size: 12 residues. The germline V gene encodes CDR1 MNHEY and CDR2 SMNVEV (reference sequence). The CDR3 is CASSPGVDEQYF.

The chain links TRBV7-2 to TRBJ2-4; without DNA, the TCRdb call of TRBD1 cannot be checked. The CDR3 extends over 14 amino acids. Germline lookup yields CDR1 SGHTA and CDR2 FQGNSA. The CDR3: CASRGQGAKNIQYF.

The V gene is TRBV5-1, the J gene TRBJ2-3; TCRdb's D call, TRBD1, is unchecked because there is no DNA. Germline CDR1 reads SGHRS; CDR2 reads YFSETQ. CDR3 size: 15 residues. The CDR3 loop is CASSLGGGGDDTQYF.

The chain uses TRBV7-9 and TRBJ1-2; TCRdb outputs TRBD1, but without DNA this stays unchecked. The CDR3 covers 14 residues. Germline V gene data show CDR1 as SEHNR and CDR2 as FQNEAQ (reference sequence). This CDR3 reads CASSFLTGGDGYTF.

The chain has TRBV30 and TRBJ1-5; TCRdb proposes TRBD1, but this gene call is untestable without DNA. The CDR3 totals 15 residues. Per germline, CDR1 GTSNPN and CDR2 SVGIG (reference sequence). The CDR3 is CAWRWGDRDNQPQHF.

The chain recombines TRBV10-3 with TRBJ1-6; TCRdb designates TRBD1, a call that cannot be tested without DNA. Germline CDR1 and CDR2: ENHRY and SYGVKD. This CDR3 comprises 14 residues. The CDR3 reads CAIKTIGENSPLHF.

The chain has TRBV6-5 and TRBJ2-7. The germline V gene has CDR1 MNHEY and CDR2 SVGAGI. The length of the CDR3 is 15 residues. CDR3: CASSYSRIRSYEQYF.

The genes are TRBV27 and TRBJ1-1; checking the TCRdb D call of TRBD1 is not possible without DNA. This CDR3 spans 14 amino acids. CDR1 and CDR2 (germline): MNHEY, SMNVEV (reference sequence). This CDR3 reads CASSLYRGNTEAFF.

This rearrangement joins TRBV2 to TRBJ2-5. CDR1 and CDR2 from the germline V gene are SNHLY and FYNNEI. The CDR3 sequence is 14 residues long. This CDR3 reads CASSEILEKETQYF.

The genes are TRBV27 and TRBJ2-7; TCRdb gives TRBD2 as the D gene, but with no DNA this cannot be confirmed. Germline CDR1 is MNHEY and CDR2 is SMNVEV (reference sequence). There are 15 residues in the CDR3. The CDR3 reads CASSSTREGYYEQYF.

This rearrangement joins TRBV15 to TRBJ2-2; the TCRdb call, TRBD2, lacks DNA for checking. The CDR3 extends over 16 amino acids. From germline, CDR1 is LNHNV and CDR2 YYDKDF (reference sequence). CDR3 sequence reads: CATSRLAGGRAGELFF.

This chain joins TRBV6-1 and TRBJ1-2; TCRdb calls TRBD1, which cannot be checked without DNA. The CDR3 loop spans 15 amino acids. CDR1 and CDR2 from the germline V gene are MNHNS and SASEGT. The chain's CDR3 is CASSDLGQGASGYTF.